The rows below give T cell receptor beta chains drawn from one sample of a study of regulatory T cells in long-lasting Graves disease. TCRdb independently ran MiXCR on the multiplex PCR reads; one entry per CDR3 protein. The data contain 400,000 to 500,000 distinct CDR3 sequences, 14% of them singletons. The same data also contributed to another study, on T cells in Graves' hyperthyroidism and ophthalmopathy.

Specimen: peripheral blood mononuclear cells (PBMCs), collected at new diagnosis, from a patient treated with antithyroid drugs. Receptors originate from a woman between 50 and 59 years old with Graves disease. The CDR3 runs from the conserved cysteine through the conserved F or W. Each record gives: V gene, clone size, J gene, D gene, CDR3 DNA, CDR3 protein. The D gene is left open where the match is weak. Clone size is shown for a subset of rows, as once, few, many or a class of expanded clone.

>TRBV6-2/TRBV6-3|NA|TRBJ2-5|NA
TGTGCCAGCAGTTACTCCAGGGTGGGCCAAGAGACCCAGTACTTC
CASSYSRVGQETQYF
>TRBV5-1|few|TRBJ2-3|NA
TGCGCCAGCGGTGGACAGTCCGGCACAGATACGCAGTATTTT
CASGGQSGTDTQYF
>TRBV10-3|many|TRBJ2-5|TRBD2
TGTGCCATCAGTGAGGTGGAGGGGACTAGTCCCCGAGAGACCCAGTACTTC
CAISEVEGTSPRETQYF
>TRBV19|NA|TRBJ2-1|TRBD2
TGTGCCAGTAGTAGCGGGGGGAACAATGAGCAGTTCTTC
CASSSGGNNEQFF
>TRBV7-8|NA|TRBJ1-2|NA
TGTGCCAGCAGCCTAGGTCCGGGGGGCTATGGCTACACCTTC
CASSLGPGGYGYTF
>TRBV19|NA|TRBJ2-1|NA
TGTGCCAGTAGTACCTTTGGGGGGACGAGCGCACGGGCCTTCTTC
CASSTFGGTSARAFF
>TRBV28|NA|TRBJ2-3|TRBD2
TGTGCCAGCAGTTTCGTCGGGAGGGCTCCGGATACGCAGTATTTT
CASSFVGRAPDTQYF
>TRBV2|few|TRBJ2-3|TRBD1
TGTGCCAGCAGTGAAAGGGGACAGGGGATACCAGATACGCAGTATTTT
CASSERGQGIPDTQYF
>TRBV7-9|few|TRBJ2-2|NA
TGTGCCAGCAGCTCTTTTTTTGGCGGAGCGAACACCGGGGAGCTGTTTTTT
CASSSFFGGANTGELFF
>TRBV9|few|TRBJ2-1|TRBD2
TGTGCCAGCAGCATCTTAAGCGGGGGAAGCTCCTACAATGAGCAGTTCTTC
CASSILSGGSSYNEQFF
>TRBV6-1|many|TRBJ2-5|TRBD2
TGTGCCAGCGGGAGGCGGGAGGCCGAAGAGACCCAGTACTTC
CASGRREAEETQYF
>TRBV7-3|many|TRBJ1-1|NA
TGTGCCAGCAGCTCCCAACAGAACACTGAAGCTTTCTTT
CASSSQQNTEAFF
>TRBV27|many|TRBJ2-1|TRBD2
TGTGCCAGCACGGTCCTAGCGGGAATCGGCAATGAGCAGTTCTTC
CASTVLAGIGNEQFF
>TRBV18|many|TRBJ2-3|NA
TGTGCCAGCTCCCTCGCGTTTAGCACAGATACGCAGTATTTT
CASSLAFSTDTQYF
>TRBV7-2|NA|TRBJ2-5|NA
TGTGCCAGCAGCTGGGGGTCGGAGACCCAGTACTTC
CASSWGSETQYF
>TRBV20-1|few|TRBJ2-1|NA
TGCAGTGCTAGAGCCCCCATTATTAGTTATGAGCAGTTCTTC
CSARAPIISYEQFF